Below, one TCR beta chain is given with its context. What it binds is unknown. This table comes from immunoSEQ multiplex PCR, and its TCRdb copy is limited to in-frame clones, with some not included. The table includes over a thousand clones, roughly a fifth detected once. Treatment in this sample: randomized to nivolumab then ipilimumab (arm A) or the reverse (arm B). The data stem from a study of sequential checkpoint blockade in melanoma. General study points: Patients with week-13 increases in T-cell fraction and clonality benefited about 30 times more often. Pretreatment TIL clonality tracked with response in the nivolumab-first arm.

This CDR3 region has 13 residues. Germline CDR1 and CDR2: MNHGY and SAAAGT. V was clipped by 4 bases and J by 6 bases, with 12 bases between them. This material consisted of tumor tissue (inferred from file names), taken from a patient given nivolumab and ipilimumab in sequence. The chain uses TRBV6-8 and TRBJ1-2; no clear D gene. The origin of this receptor is a human donor with melanoma. CDR3 sequence: CASSFLRDNGYTF. CDR3 in DNA: TGTGCCAGCAGTTTCCTCCGGGATAATGGCTACACCTTC.